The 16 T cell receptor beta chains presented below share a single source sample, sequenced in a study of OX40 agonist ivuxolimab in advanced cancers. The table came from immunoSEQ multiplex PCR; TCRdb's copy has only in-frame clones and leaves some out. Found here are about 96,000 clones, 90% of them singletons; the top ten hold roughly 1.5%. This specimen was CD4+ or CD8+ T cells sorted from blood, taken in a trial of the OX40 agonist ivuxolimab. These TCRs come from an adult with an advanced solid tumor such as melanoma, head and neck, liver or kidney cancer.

CDR3 region: CASSHSGTGDSPLHF. The CDR3 DNA reads TGCGCCAGCAGTCATTCCGGGACAGGGGATTCACCCCTCCACTTT. The rearrangement links TRBV23-1 to TRBJ1-6; 10 positions agree with TRBD1. TRBV23-1 is known as an ORF, though its function is uncertain. Germline trimming cut 3 bases from V and 8 bases from J; bases unmatched to any gene: 4. The CDR3 is made up of 15 amino acids.

In DNA form, the CDR3 reads TGTGCCAGCAGCATGGACATAGAGACCCAGTACTTC. Its translation: CASSMDIETQYF. The chain recombines TRBV5-4 with TRBJ2-5; maybe TRBD1 (5 bases). CDR1 and CDR2 from the germline V gene are SGHNT and YYREEE (reference sequence). The length of the CDR3 is 12 residues. V dropped 4 bases and J dropped 4 bases, with 8 bases sitting between them.

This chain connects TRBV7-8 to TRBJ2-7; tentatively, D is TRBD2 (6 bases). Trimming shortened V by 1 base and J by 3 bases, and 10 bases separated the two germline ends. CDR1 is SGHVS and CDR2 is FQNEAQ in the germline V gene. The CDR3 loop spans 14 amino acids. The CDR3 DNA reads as TGTGCCAGCAGCTTAGGTTGGAGGGACTACGAGCAGTACTTC. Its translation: CASSLGWRDYEQYF.

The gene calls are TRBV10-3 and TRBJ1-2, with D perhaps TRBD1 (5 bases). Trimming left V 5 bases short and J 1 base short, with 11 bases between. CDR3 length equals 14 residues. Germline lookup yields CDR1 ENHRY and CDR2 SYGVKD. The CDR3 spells CAISRDGFNYGYTF. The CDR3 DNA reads TGTGCCATCAGTAGGGACGGTTTTAACTATGGCTACACCTTC.

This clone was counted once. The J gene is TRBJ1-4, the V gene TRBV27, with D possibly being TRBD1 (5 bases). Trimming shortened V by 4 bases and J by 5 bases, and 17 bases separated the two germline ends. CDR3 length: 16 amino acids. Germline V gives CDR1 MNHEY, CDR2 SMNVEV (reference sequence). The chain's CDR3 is CASSSPRQGGNEKLFF. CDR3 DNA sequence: TGTGCCAGCAGTTCCCCCAGGCAGGGAGGAAATGAAAAACTGTTTTTT.

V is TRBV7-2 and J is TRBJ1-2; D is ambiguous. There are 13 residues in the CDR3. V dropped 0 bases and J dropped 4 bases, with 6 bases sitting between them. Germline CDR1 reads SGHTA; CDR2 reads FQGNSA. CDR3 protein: CASSLAASYGYTF. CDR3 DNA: TGTGCCAGCAGCTTAGCGGCGTCCTATGGCTACACCTTC.

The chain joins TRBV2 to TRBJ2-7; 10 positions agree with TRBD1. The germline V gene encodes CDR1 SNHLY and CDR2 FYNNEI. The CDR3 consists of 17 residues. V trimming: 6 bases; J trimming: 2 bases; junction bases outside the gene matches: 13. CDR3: CASSGDRGVRNAYEQYF. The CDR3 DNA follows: TGTGCCAGCAGCGGGGACAGGGGCGTGCGGAATGCCTACGAGCAGTACTTC.

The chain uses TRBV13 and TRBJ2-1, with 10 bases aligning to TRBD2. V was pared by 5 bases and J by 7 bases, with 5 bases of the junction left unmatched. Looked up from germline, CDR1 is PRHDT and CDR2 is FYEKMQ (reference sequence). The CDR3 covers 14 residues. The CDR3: CASSLAGARNEQFF. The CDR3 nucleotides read TGTGCCAGCAGCCTAGCGGGAGCTCGGAATGAGCAGTTCTTC.

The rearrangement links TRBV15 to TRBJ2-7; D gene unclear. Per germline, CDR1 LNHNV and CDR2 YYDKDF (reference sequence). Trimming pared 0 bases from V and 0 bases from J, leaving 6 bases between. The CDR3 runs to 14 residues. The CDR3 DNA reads TGTGCCACCAGCAGAGACGAGGACTCCTACGAGCAGTACTTC. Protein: CATSRDEDSYEQYF.

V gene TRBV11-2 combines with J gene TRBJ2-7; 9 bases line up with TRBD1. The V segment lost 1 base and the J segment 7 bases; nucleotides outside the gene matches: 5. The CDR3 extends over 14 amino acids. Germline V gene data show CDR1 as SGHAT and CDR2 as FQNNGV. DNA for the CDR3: TGTGCCAGCAGCTTAGGCCACAGGGGGCGAGAGCAGTACTTC. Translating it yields CASSLGHRGREQYF.

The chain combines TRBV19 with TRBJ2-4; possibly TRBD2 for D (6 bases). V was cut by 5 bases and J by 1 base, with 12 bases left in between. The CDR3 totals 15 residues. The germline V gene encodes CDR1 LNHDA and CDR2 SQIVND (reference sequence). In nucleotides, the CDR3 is TGTGCCAGTAGTGGTTCAGGGAGGGCCAAAAACATTCAGTACTTC. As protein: CASSGSGRAKNIQYF.

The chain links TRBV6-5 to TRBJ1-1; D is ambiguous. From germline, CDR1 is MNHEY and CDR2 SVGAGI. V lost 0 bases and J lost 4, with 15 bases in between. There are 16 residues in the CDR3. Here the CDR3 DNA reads TGTGCCAGCAGTTACTCGGGCTGGGATTACGGCACTGAAGCTTTCTTT. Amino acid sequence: CASSYSGWDYGTEAFF.

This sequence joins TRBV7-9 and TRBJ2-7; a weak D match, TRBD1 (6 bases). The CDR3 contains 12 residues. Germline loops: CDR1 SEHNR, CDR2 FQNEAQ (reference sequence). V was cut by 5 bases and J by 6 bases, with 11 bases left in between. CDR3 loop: CASSAGVLEQYF. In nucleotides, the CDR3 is TGTGCCAGCAGCGCAGGGGTTCTCGAGCAGTACTTC.

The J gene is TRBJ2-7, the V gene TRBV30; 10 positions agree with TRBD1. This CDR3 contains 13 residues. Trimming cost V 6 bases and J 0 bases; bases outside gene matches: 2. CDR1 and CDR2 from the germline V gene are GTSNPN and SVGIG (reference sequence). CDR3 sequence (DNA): TGTGCCTGCAGGACAGGGGGCTCCTACGAGCAGTACTTC. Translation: CACRTGGSYEQYF.

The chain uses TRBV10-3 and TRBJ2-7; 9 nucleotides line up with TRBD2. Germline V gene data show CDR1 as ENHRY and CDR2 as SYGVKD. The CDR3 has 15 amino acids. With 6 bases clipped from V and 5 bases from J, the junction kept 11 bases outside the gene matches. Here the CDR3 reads CAISPSLREGHEQYF. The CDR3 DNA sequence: TGTGCCATCAGCCCATCACTGCGGGAGGGCCACGAGCAGTACTTC.

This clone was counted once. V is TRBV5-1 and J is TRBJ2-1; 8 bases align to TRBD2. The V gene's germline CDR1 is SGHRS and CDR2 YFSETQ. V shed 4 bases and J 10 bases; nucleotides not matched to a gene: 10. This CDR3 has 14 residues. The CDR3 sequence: CASSELAETSEQFF. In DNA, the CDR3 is TGCGCCAGCAGCGAACTAGCGGAGACAAGCGAGCAGTTCTTC.